A single sample is the source of the 20 T cell receptor beta chains below, sequenced in a study of T cells expressing NK-cell markers. Reprocessing the 5' RACE reads, TCRdb reports a single entry for every CDR3 protein and omits DNA. In total, the table holds roughly 280,000 distinct CDR3 sequences. The specimen was blood T cells: a sorted CD56 or NKG2C T cell subset, CD4+ or CD8+ T cells, or bulk PBMC T cells (not recorded which). These receptors were collected from a man between 18 and 29 years old in good health.

This chain's CDR3 is CASSPSALNEQFF. V usage is TRBV3-1 and J usage is TRBJ2-1. The CDR3 is 13 residues long. Germline V gene sequence: CDR1 LGHDT, CDR2 YNNKEL (reference sequence).

The chain is built from TRBV20-1 and TRBJ1-4; TCRdb's D call of TRBD1 is untestable without DNA. This CDR3 is 15 amino acids long. Germline CDR1 DFQATT, CDR2 SNEGSKA (reference sequence). CDR3 amino acids: CSARDPTGINEKLFF.

This sequence joins TRBV29-1 and TRBJ2-7; there is no DNA to check the TCRdb D call of TRBD2. CDR1 and CDR2 (germline): SQVTM, ANQGSEA. The CDR3 extends over 13 amino acids. This chain's CDR3 is CSVVEAGFYEQYF.

The chain carries TRBV5-1 and TRBJ2-2. Germline CDR1 and CDR2: SGHRS and YFSETQ. The CDR3 is 15 amino acids. The CDR3: CASSYSELRTGELFF.

The chain employs TRBV5-1 and TRBJ2-3; TCRdb gives TRBD2 as the D gene, but with no DNA this cannot be confirmed. The CDR3 spans 17 residues. The germline V gene encodes CDR1 SGHRS and CDR2 YFSETQ. This chain's CDR3 is CASSPGRWEGRTDTQYF.

V is TRBV18 and J is TRBJ1-2. The germline V gene has CDR1 KGHSH and CDR2 LQKENI. This CDR3 is 13 amino acids long. CDR3 residues: CASSTFEVGGYTF. The complete variable domain, with remaining parts taken from reference TRBV18 and TRBJ1-2, reads NAGVMQNPRHLVRRRGQEARLRCSPMKGHSHVYWYRQLPEEGLKFMVYLQKENIIDESGMPKERFSAEFPKEGPSILRIQQVVRGDSAAYFCASSTFEVGGYTFGSGTRLTVV.

CDR3 sequence reads: CATSDTPGRDPSSYNEQFF. This chain joins TRBV24-1 and TRBJ2-1; lacking DNA, the TRBD1 call made by TCRdb goes unchecked. The CDR3 totals 19 residues. CDR1 and CDR2 from the germline V gene are KGHDR and SFDVKD.

The chain recombines TRBV5-1 with TRBJ2-1; TCRdb picks TRBD2, but there is no DNA to check that call. The germline V gene has CDR1 SGHRS and CDR2 YFSETQ. The CDR3 is 16 residues long. This CDR3 is CASSLEAGLAGSAGFF.

The chain recombines TRBV18 with TRBJ1-1; the TRBD1 assignment by TCRdb is unverifiable without DNA. Germline V gene sequence: CDR1 KGHSH, CDR2 LQKENI. This CDR3 contains 16 residues. Here the CDR3 reads CASSPLPKGVNTEAFF.

This sequence joins TRBV20-1 and TRBJ2-1; the TCRdb call, TRBD1, lacks DNA for checking. CDR3 length: 16 amino acids. From germline, CDR1 is DFQATT and CDR2 SNEGSKA (reference sequence). The CDR3 sequence is CSAPWGGPSSYNEQFF.

The CDR3 protein is CASYTPNQPQHF. The rearrangement joins TRBV6-5 to TRBJ1-5. CDR1 is MNHEY, CDR2 SVGAGI, per germline. This CDR3 is 12 amino acids long.

The chain recombines TRBV19 with TRBJ2-1; TCRdb's D call of TRBD2 is untestable without DNA. Germline V CDR1 and CDR2: LNHDA, SQIVND (reference sequence). The CDR3 length is 17 residues. The CDR3 region is CASSRDGTSGSKWEQFF.

The J gene is TRBJ2-1, the V gene TRBV10-3; with no DNA, the TCRdb D assignment of TRBD2 cannot be verified. This CDR3 region has 16 residues. The germline CDR1 and CDR2 sequences are ENHRY and SYGVKD. The CDR3 here is CAISEAGTSGNNEQFF.

V is TRBV12-3 or TRBV12-4 and J is TRBJ1-6. The CDR3 spans 15 residues. The CDR3 is CASSLYQGRDSPLHF.

The V and J genes are TRBV6-5 and TRBJ1-5; TCRdb names TRBD1, which stays unverified in the absence of DNA. Germline CDR1 MNHEY, CDR2 SVGAGI. The CDR3 consists of 15 residues. This CDR3 reads CASSPLLGQNQPQHF.

This chain connects TRBV19 to TRBJ1-1. The V gene's germline CDR1 is LNHDA and CDR2 SQIVND (reference sequence). CDR3 length: 14 amino acids. The CDR3 sequence: CASSIEVRATEAFF.

The chain joins TRBV12-3 or TRBV12-4 to TRBJ2-1. There are 14 residues in the CDR3. CDR3 amino acids: CASSFLLAYNEQFF.

The chain links TRBV12-3 or TRBV12-4 to TRBJ1-3; TCRdb outputs TRBD1, but without DNA this stays unchecked. There are 14 residues in the CDR3. Here the CDR3 reads CASSPGTGGNTIYF.

The chain couples TRBV11-2 to TRBJ2-7; TCRdb reports TRBD1, a call that lacks DNA to check it against. CDR1 is SGHAT and CDR2 is FQNNGV in the germline V gene. This CDR3 comprises 14 residues. CDR3 sequence reads: CASSPRQGQDEQYF.

This sequence joins TRBV11-2 and TRBJ2-1. This CDR3 contains 13 residues. The germline CDR1 and CDR2 sequences are SGHAT and FQNNGV. CDR3 loop: CASSSFGVIGQFF.